This TCR beta chain was profiled in a study of human T cells and chemical hapten exposure. Study-wide background: Mainly, slight library volume differences in the pool made TCR yields vary. Study-wide points: It should be noted that donors had alopecia, so their immune response may differ from healthy people's.

Time point reported: patch test 3, about 24 weeks after DPC sensitization. Treatment indicated: therapeutic diphenylcyclopropenone sensitization with weekly scalp DPC. TCRdb used MiXCR to reprocess the RACE reads, holding one entry per CDR3 protein. The data contain approximately 97,000 distinct CDR3 sequences, around 25% of them singletons. Germline loops: CDR1 MRHNA, CDR2 SNTAGT. This CDR3 is built from 15 residues. The ends lost 3 bases at V and 7 bases at J; junction bases unmatched: 6. The sample holds many counts of this clonotype. Its target is not known. The sequence derives from a man in his forties with alopecia areata. Some clones in this sample may be carry-over from other donors' samples. The rearrangement links TRBV6-4 to TRBJ2-1, with 10 bases aligning to TRBD1. The sample was whole blood, taken in connection with sensitization to the hapten diphenylcyclopropenone (DPC). Here the CDR3 DNA reads TGTGCCAGCAGTGAGACAGGGGGCCTTCCGAATGAGCAGTTCTTC. Protein sequence: CASSETGGLPNEQFF.